The 17 T cell receptor beta chains below were found in one sample sequenced in a study of blood T cell repertoires in COVID-19 (dated by TCRdb to 2020 to 2021). Library preparation used the immunoSEQ multiplex PCR assay. As stored in TCRdb, this immuneACCESS dataset retains in-frame rearrangements with V and J assigned. A fraction of the clones does not appear; measured against another copy, unresolved V genes explain less than half of the discrepancy, and the remainder lacks a known reason. This sample comprises about 280,000 clones, around 90% of them detected only once. Of the sample, 2% to 2.5% falls within the top ten clones. The sequencing sample was made of peripheral blood. These receptor sequences come from a woman aged 50 to 60 who had recovered from COVID-19.

The rearrangement links TRBV14 to TRBJ1-2; D is uncertain. With 1 base removed from V and 0 bases from J, the gap between germline ends came to 9 bases. Per the germline V gene, CDR1 is SGHDN and CDR2 is FVKESK. CDR3 length equals 15 residues. The CDR3 reads CASSQAGSANYGYTF. CDR3 DNA: TGTGCCAGCAGCCAAGCCGGCAGCGCTAACTATGGCTACACCTTC.

This chain uses TRBV7-3 with TRBJ2-1; D unclear. The germline V gene encodes CDR1 SGHTA and CDR2 FQGTGA. The CDR3 sequence is 13 residues long. The V end lost 3 bases, the J end lost 9 bases, and 12 bases lay between the germline ends. CDR3: CASSFNPPGEQFF. The DNA for the CDR3 is TGTGCCAGCAGCTTTAATCCCCCGGGTGAGCAGTTCTTC.

V gene TRBV5-1 combines with J gene TRBJ2-6; TRBD2 matches at 8 bases. In germline, CDR1 is SGHRS, CDR2 YFSETQ. V lost 1 base to trimming and J lost 0 bases; unmatched junction nucleotides: 6. The CDR3 is 18 amino acids. CDR3 protein: CASSLRAGVNSGANVLTF. The CDR3 DNA reads as TGCGCCAGCAGCTTGAGAGCGGGAGTAAACTCTGGGGCCAACGTCCTGACTTTC.

The rearrangement joins TRBV7-9 to TRBJ1-1; TRBD1 matches 11 bases. V trimming: 4 bases; J trimming: 11 bases; junction bases outside the gene matches: 9. Germline loops: CDR1 SEHNR, CDR2 FQNEAQ (reference sequence). This CDR3 has 14 residues. CDR3 in amino acids: CASSSEDRGRYAFF. The CDR3 DNA reads as TGTGCCAGCAGCTCCGAGGACAGGGGGCGGTATGCTTTCTTT.

The J gene is TRBJ2-7, the V gene TRBV6-5; 10 positions match TRBD1. The CDR3 totals 15 residues. Germline V gives CDR1 MNHEY, CDR2 SVGAGI. The trim removed 3 bases at V and 4 bases at J, leaving 6 bases unmatched. Here the CDR3 DNA reads TGTGCCAGCAGTTATTCGGGACAGGGGATTTACGAGCAGTACTTC. As protein: CASSYSGQGIYEQYF.

V and J are TRBV7-3 and TRBJ2-3; TRBD2 might be the D (6 bases). Trimming left V 5 bases short and J 6 bases short, with 24 bases between. The CDR3 is 17 amino acids. Germline loops: CDR1 SGHTA, CDR2 FQGTGA. The CDR3 region has the DNA TGTGCCAGCAGCACCAGACTAGTCGGACCCGATAAGGATACGCAGTATTTT. Its protein product is CASSTRLVGPDKDTQYF.

CDR3 region: CASSESNRGKYGYTF. The CDR3 DNA is TGTGCCAGCAGTGAATCGAACAGGGGGAAATATGGCTACACCTTC. The rearrangement links TRBV25-1 to TRBJ1-2; TRBD1 matches at 8 bases. The CDR3 is 15 residues long. V lost 1 base to trimming and J lost 5 bases; unmatched junction nucleotides: 6. Germline values: CDR1 MGHDK, CDR2 SYGVNS.

The rearrangement joins TRBV5-1 to TRBJ2-3; D unclear. Germline lookup yields CDR1 SGHRS and CDR2 YFSETQ. V lost 6 bases and J 1 base, leaving 9 bases between the germline ends. The CDR3 runs 13 residues. This CDR3 reads CASMATGTDTQYF. The CDR3 coding sequence is TGCGCCAGCATGGCGACTGGCACAGATACGCAGTATTTT.

V usage is TRBV7-2 and J usage is TRBJ1-2; unclear D gene. The germline V gene has CDR1 SGHTA and CDR2 FQGNSA. Trimming cost V 3 bases and J 4 bases, with 12 bases left between them. This CDR3 is built from 14 residues. CDR3: CASSFSGGSYGYTF. CDR3 coding DNA: TGTGCCAGCAGCTTCTCAGGAGGGAGCTATGGCTACACCTTC.

The rearrangement links TRBV6-5 to TRBJ1-6; a possible D gene is TRBD1 (5 bases). There are 14 residues in the CDR3. Germline-derived CDR1 and CDR2 are MNHEY and SVGAGI. Between the trimmed V and J ends, which lost 6 bases and 4 bases, there was a span of 10 bases. CDR3 sequence (DNA): TGTGCCAGCAGAAAGGGGCCTTATAATTCACCCCTCCACTTT. Translated: CASRKGPYNSPLHF.

This clone was counted once. The rearrangement joins TRBV5-6 to TRBJ1-1; 8 bases align to TRBD1. The CDR3 spans 15 residues. V dropped 2 bases and J dropped 1; count of bases not matched to a gene: 4. Germline V gene lookup returns CDR1 SGHDT and CDR2 YYEEEE. The CDR3 nucleotides read TGTGCCAGCAGCTTTCAGGGGGCAGGGAACACTGAAGCTTTCTTT. Translating gives CASSFQGAGNTEAFF. Variable domain in full (rest from reference TRBV5-6 and TRBJ1-1): DAGVTQSPTHLIKTRGQQVTLRCSPKSGHDTVSWYQQALGQGPQFIFQYYEEEERQRGNFPDRFSGHQFPNYSSELNVNALLLGDSALYLCASSFQGAGNTEAFFGQGTRLTVV.

The chain recombines TRBV7-9 with TRBJ2-5, with no clear D. From germline, CDR1 is SEHNR and CDR2 FQNEAQ (reference sequence). The CDR3 has 14 amino acids. The V gene lost 2 bases and the J gene lost 2 bases, with 9 bases spanning the gap. CDR3 DNA sequence: TGTGCCAGCAGCTTAAATATAGTGCAAGAGACCCAGTACTTC. Translated, it gives CASSLNIVQETQYF.

This clone has a single count. This chain's CDR3 is CASSPLTGSDGYTF. CDR3 coding DNA: TGCGCCAGCAGCCCTCTGACAGGGAGTGATGGCTACACCTTC. J is TRBJ1-2 and V is TRBV5-1; TRBD1 matches at 7 bases. V lost 4 bases, J lost 6 bases, and 9 bases stayed unmatched. The germline CDR1 and CDR2 sequences are SGHRS and YFSETQ. The CDR3 covers 14 residues.

The chain links TRBV3-1 (or the pseudogene TRBV3-2) to TRBJ1-1; D ambiguous. This CDR3 comprises 13 residues. V lost 4 bases and J lost 1, with 7 bases in between. From germline, CDR1 is LGHDT and CDR2 YNNKEL (reference sequence). The CDR3 bases are TGTGCCAGCAGCCCTCAAGCGAACACTGAAGCTTTCTTT. Translated: CASSPQANTEAFF.

The CDR3 protein is CASSQLGLSYEQYF. The CDR3 DNA is TGTGCCAGCAGTCAACTGGGGCTTTCCTACGAGCAGTACTTC. This chain connects TRBV6-2 or TRBV6-3 to TRBJ2-7, with D perhaps matching TRBD1 (5 bases). V lost 5 bases, J lost 1 base, and 12 bases lay in between. This CDR3 is built from 14 residues. CDR1 is MNHEY and CDR2 is SVGEGT in the germline V gene.

This sequence joins TRBV6-5 and TRBJ1-2, with TRBD1 identical over 8 bases. V shed 6 bases and J 7 bases; nucleotides not matched to a gene: 4. The CDR3 totals 12 residues. Germline values: CDR1 MNHEY, CDR2 SVGAGI. CDR3 sequence reads: CASRQQGGGYTF. The CDR3 nucleotides are TGTGCCAGCAGACAACAGGGGGGTGGCTACACCTTC.

The rearrangement links TRBV11-2 to TRBJ1-3; perhaps TRBD1 as D (5 bases). The V end was cut by 1 base, the J end by 7 bases, with 5 bases between. Germline CDR1 SGHAT, CDR2 FQNNGV. The CDR3 length is 12 residues. In DNA, the CDR3 is TGTGCCAGCAGCTTAGGGGGCAACACCATATATTTT. Amino acids: CASSLGGNTIYF.